A single sample is the source of the 10 T cell receptor beta chains below, sequenced in a study of T-cell memory formation after mild COVID-19. TCRdb re-derived calls from the 5' RACE reads in MiXCR, one entry per CDR3 protein. The table has some 130,000 distinct CDR3 sequences, 15% to 20% seen once. Sequencing was carried out using PBMCs or a T cell subset sorted from them (not recorded which). Receptor source: an adult woman who had mild COVID-19 (a few samples of this study predate the infection). Cell type and time point are not known.

This clonotype was counted a few times. V usage is TRBV7-9 and J usage is TRBJ2-3; 7 bases are shared with TRBD2. The CDR3 spans 17 residues. J lost 2 bases, V lost 8 bases, and 16 bases had no gene match. Germline loops: CDR1 SEHNR, CDR2 FQNEAQ (reference sequence). For the CDR3, the DNA is TGTGCCAGCTATGGACTAGTGGGGAGCACAACCACAGATACGCAGTATTTT. Translated: CASYGLVGSTTTDTQYF.

The V and J genes are TRBV12-3 or TRBV12-4 and TRBJ1-1, with 12 bases matching TRBD1. V lost 6 bases to trimming and J lost 4 bases; unmatched junction nucleotides: 9. The CDR3 is 16 amino acids. The CDR3, as DNA: TGTGCCAGCAGCCACGGGACAGGGGGCATCGTCACTGAAGCTTTCTTT. Translating it yields CASSHGTGGIVTEAFF.

The chain carries TRBV4-3 and TRBJ1-6; 10 positions match TRBD1. In germline, CDR1 is LGHNA, CDR2 YSLEER. This CDR3 contains 16 residues. With 2 bases clipped from V and 7 bases from J, the junction kept 5 bases outside the gene matches. CDR3 in amino acids: CASSQFPTGGNSPLHF. CDR3 DNA sequence: TGCGCCAGCAGCCAATTCCCGACAGGGGGCAATTCACCCCTCCACTTT.

The rearrangement uses TRBV5-1 and TRBJ2-5; D uncertain. Trimming took off 4 bases at V and 3 bases at J, with 13 bases between the two ends. This CDR3 is built from 14 residues. The germline V gene encodes CDR1 SGHRS and CDR2 YFSETQ. CDR3 bases: TGCGCCAGCAGCCATTCGAGCCATGAAGAGACCCAGTACTTC. Translating it yields CASSHSSHEETQYF.

This rearrangement joins TRBV4-2 to TRBJ2-7; D gene ambiguous. CDR1 is LGHNA and CDR2 is YNFKEQ in the germline V gene. The CDR3 covers 14 residues. V was shortened by 0 bases and J by 6 bases, with 12 bases between the two germline ends. The CDR3 DNA is TGTGCCAGCAGCCAAGAGATGCTTCTGGGCGAGCAGTACTTC. Translating it yields CASSQEMLLGEQYF.

This clonotype was seen a few times. This sequence joins TRBV5-1 and TRBJ1-6; D gene uncertain. V gave up 0 bases and J gave up 13 bases, with 11 bases separating them. Germline V gene data show CDR1 as SGHRS and CDR2 as YFSETQ. This CDR3 contains 13 residues. The CDR3 sequence: CASSLEGRGPLHF. The CDR3 nucleotides are TGCGCCAGCAGCTTGGAGGGCCGTGGGCCCCTCCACTTT. The variable domain in full, with the rest retrieved from reference TRBV5-1 and TRBJ1-6, is KAGVTQTPRYLIKTRGQQVTLSCSPISGHRSVSWYQQTPGQGLQFLFEYFSETQRNKGNFPGRFSGRQFSNSRSEMNVSTLELGDSALYLCASSLEGRGPLHFGNGTRLTVT.

V and J are TRBV12-3 or TRBV12-4 and TRBJ2-7, with TRBD2 as a possible D gene (6 bases). This CDR3 has 15 amino acids. Trimming pared 6 bases from V and 2 bases from J, leaving 17 bases between. DNA of the CDR3: TGTGCCAGCAGCCCGGGGCGGGATCCCCCCTACGAGCAGTACTTC. Its translation is CASSPGRDPPYEQYF.

This clonotype was picked up a small number of times. The J gene is TRBJ2-1, the V gene TRBV6-5, with 7 nucleotides matching TRBD1. This CDR3 is built from 13 residues. Germline-derived CDR1 and CDR2 are MNHEY and SVGAGI. With V trimmed by 6 bases and J by 5 bases, 4 bases remained unmatched. The CDR3 here is CASRGTAHNEQFF. CDR3 sequence (DNA): TGTGCCAGCAGGGGGACAGCCCACAATGAGCAGTTCTTC.

The chain joins TRBV3-1 to TRBJ2-5, with a weak D call TRBD2 (6 bases). Germline lookup yields CDR1 LGHDT and CDR2 YNNKEL (reference sequence). Trimming cost V 4 bases and J 2 bases, with 17 bases left between them. The CDR3 extends over 16 amino acids. The CDR3 DNA sequence: TGTGCCAGCAGCCCCCACCTAGGGACTTCACAAGAGACCCAGTACTTC. It specifies CASSPHLGTSQETQYF.

This chain links TRBV3-1 with TRBJ2-6; D is unclear. V was pared by 3 bases and J by 0 bases, with 9 bases between. This CDR3 spans 16 amino acids. Per germline, CDR1 LGHDT and CDR2 YNNKEL (reference sequence). The DNA of the CDR3 is TGTGCCAGCAGCCATCGTGGTTTCTCTGGGGCCAACGTCCTGACTTTC. Translating gives CASSHRGFSGANVLTF.